These 9 T cell receptor beta chains originate from one sample sequenced in a study of blood T cell repertoires in COVID-19. TCRdb's copy holds only in-frame clones and misses some; the assay was immunoSEQ multiplex PCR. Among tens of thousands of clones listed, approximately 89% were seen once. Material for sequencing was peripheral blood. These TCRs come from a human donor in a cohort sampled during active COVID-19.

Written as DNA, the CDR3 is TGTGCCAGCAGCTTAGCTCCGGCTAGCAGTCTGACAGATACGCAGTATTTT. Its protein is CASSLAPASSLTDTQYF. The V gene is TRBV7-2, the J gene TRBJ2-3; D may be TRBD2 (5 bases). The CDR3 extends over 17 amino acids. Trimming left V 0 bases short and J 3 bases short, with 16 bases between. Germline CDR1 is SGHTA and CDR2 is FQGNSA.

A single count supports this clone. This sequence joins TRBV25-1 and TRBJ2-1; 11 bases are a match to TRBD2. V was clipped by 6 bases and J by 7 bases; unmatched bases: 11. The CDR3 consists of 16 residues. Germline CDR1 and CDR2: MGHDK and SYGVNS. Here the CDR3 DNA reads TGTGCCAGCAGGCCTATTGGGACTAGCGGCAGAAATGAGCAGTTCTTC. Translated, it gives CASRPIGTSGRNEQFF.

The V and J genes are TRBV24-1 and TRBJ1-2; 7 bases map to TRBD1. Germline values: CDR1 KGHDR, CDR2 SFDVKD. V dropped 4 bases and J dropped 0; count of bases not matched to a gene: 4. CDR3 length equals 15 residues. The chain's CDR3 is CATSDRDSANYGYTF. The CDR3 nucleotides read TGTGCCACCAGTGACAGGGACAGCGCTAACTATGGCTACACCTTC.

The chain is built from TRBV19 and TRBJ2-3, with D unclear. Germline V gene data show CDR1 as LNHDA and CDR2 as SQIVND (reference sequence). The CDR3 runs to 16 residues. V lost 5 bases and J 0 bases, leaving 15 bases between the germline ends. The CDR3 coding sequence is TGTGCCAGTAGTTTATACAGCACCCCTAGCACAGATACGCAGTATTTT. The encoded protein is CASSLYSTPSTDTQYF.

The rearrangement joins TRBV5-1 to TRBJ1-6; 9 bases fit TRBD1. J was trimmed by 10 bases and V by 4 bases; bases with no gene match: 9. The CDR3 loop spans 15 amino acids. Per germline, CDR1 SGHRS and CDR2 YFSETQ. Here the CDR3 reads CASSPKGTGSSPLHF. For the CDR3, the DNA is TGCGCCAGCAGCCCCAAGGGGACAGGGAGCTCACCCCTCCACTTT.

CDR3 amino acids: CASSSSGTEPIPLHF. DNA for the CDR3: TGTGCCAGCAGTTCCTCCGGGACAGAACCTATTCCCCTCCACTTT. The J gene is TRBJ1-6, the V gene TRBV28; 7 bases agree with TRBD1. The V gene end was trimmed by 4 bases and the J gene end by 13 bases; junction bases not matched to a gene: 13. The length of the CDR3 is 15 residues. Germline V gene lookup returns CDR1 MDHEN and CDR2 SYDVKM.

This rearrangement joins TRBV9 to TRBJ2-5, with TRBD2 matching over 10 bases. The germline V gene encodes CDR1 SGDLS and CDR2 YYNGEE. The J segment lost 5 bases and the V segment lost 0 bases, leaving 7 bases of the junction unmatched. The CDR3 has 16 amino acids. The CDR3 sequence is CASSVDLAGALETQYF. Here the CDR3 DNA reads TGTGCCAGCAGCGTAGACCTAGCGGGGGCCCTGGAGACCCAGTACTTC.

The V and J genes are TRBV6-2 or TRBV6-3 and TRBJ2-7, with 7 bases lining up with TRBD1. Germline V gene lookup returns CDR1 MNHEY and CDR2 SVGEGT. The V and J ends lost 2 bases and 3 bases, in that order; junction bases with no gene match: 16. The CDR3 length is 18 residues. CDR3 residues: CASSYPTGKGGSLYEQYF. CDR3 bases: TGTGCCAGCAGTTACCCAACAGGAAAAGGGGGCTCTCTCTACGAGCAGTACTTC.

This clone was picked up one time. V and J are TRBV4-3 and TRBJ2-3, with a tentative D call TRBD2 (6 bases). The length of the CDR3 is 16 residues. The germline V gene encodes CDR1 LGHNA and CDR2 YSLEER. Trimming shortened V by 0 bases and J by 4 bases, and 14 bases separated the two germline ends. The CDR3 nucleotides are TGCGCCAGCAGCCAAGATTCTGGCGGGGAGGCAGATACGCAGTATTTT. Translating gives CASSQDSGGEADTQYF.